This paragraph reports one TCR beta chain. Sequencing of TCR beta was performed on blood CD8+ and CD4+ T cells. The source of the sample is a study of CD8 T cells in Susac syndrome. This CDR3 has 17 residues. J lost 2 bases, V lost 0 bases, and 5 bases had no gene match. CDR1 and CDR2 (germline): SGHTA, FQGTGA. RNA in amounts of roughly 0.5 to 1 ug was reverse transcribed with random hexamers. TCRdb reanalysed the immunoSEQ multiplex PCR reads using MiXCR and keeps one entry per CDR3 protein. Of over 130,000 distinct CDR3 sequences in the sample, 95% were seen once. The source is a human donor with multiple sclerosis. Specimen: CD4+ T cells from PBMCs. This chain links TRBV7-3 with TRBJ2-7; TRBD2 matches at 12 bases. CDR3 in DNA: TGTGCCAGCAGCTTAACGAGACTAGCGGGGGTAACCTACGAGCAGTACTTC. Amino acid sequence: CASSLTRLAGVTYEQYF.